Listed below are T cell receptor beta chains from one sample, sequenced in a study of blood T cells in healthy people across ages. Each CDR3 protein is one row after TCRdb ran MiXCR on the 5' RACE reads. The sample carries around 500,000 distinct CDR3 sequences, 47% recorded once. Source material: blood. These receptor sequences come from a man older than 75 in good health. Each CDR3 is given with its conserved first and last residue. The D gene is left open where the match is weak.

v_call: TRBV29-1
d_call: -
cdr3_aa: CSAGFGEQFF

v_call: TRBV27
d_call: -
cdr3_aa: CASSSGGGARSQQYF

v_call: TRBV20-1
d_call: -
cdr3_aa: CSAPSGTVWYEQYF

v_call: TRBV3-1
d_call: TRBD1
cdr3_aa: CASSPQGTGNTIYF

v_call: TRBV6-6
d_call: TRBD2
cdr3_aa: CASRGTSDSYEQYF

v_call: TRBV7-2
d_call: TRBD2
cdr3_aa: CASSPRGGQNEQFF

v_call: TRBV5-5
d_call: TRBD1
cdr3_aa: CASSLRTGEGYTF

v_call: TRBV4-2
d_call: -
cdr3_aa: CASSQDPGHEAFF

v_call: TRBV25-1
d_call: -
cdr3_aa: CASSEFEAGRIAFF

v_call: TRBV3-1
d_call: -
cdr3_aa: CASTGGKQGYNEQYF

v_call: TRBV20-1
d_call: TRBD1
cdr3_aa: CSATTGTGSNEQFF

v_call: TRBV11-2
d_call: TRBD1
cdr3_aa: CASSRPGTAEQYF

v_call: TRBV6-4
d_call: TRBD2
cdr3_aa: CASSPSGGFSADTQYF

v_call: TRBV7-9
d_call: -
cdr3_aa: CASSLGTPEDTQYF

v_call: TRBV27
d_call: -
cdr3_aa: CASSLARQASNTEAFF

v_call: TRBV20-1
d_call: -
cdr3_aa: CSASWGRTYEQYF

v_call: TRBV3-1
d_call: -
cdr3_aa: CASSQDRGGGQYF

v_call: TRBV7-2
d_call: -
cdr3_aa: CASSEAGSSYEQYF

v_call: TRBV7-2
d_call: -
cdr3_aa: CASSLKGPTDTQYF

v_call: TRBV4-3
d_call: -
cdr3_aa: CASSITGRADYGYTF

v_call: TRBV16
d_call: -
cdr3_aa: CASSQARGQNYGYTF

v_call: TRBV20-1
d_call: -
cdr3_aa: CSARGAEGTATNEKLFF

v_call: TRBV7-2
d_call: TRBD2
cdr3_aa: CASSLRGVNTDTQYF